Shown below are 11 T cell receptor beta chains from a single sample sequenced in a study of brain T cells in children with intractable seizures. Time point meaning: blood from clinic visit 5 months post-surgery; TSC patient then seizure free. Sequencing was performed with immunoSEQ multiplex PCR; in TCRdb, only in-frame clones are kept and a portion is missing. This repertoire shows 340,000 or so clones, over 90% found once; its top ten account for around 6%. The source was peripheral blood, collected more than 4 months after surgery. These receptor sequences come from a boy under three years old with tuberous sclerosis and intractable seizures.

The V gene is TRBV7-2, the J gene TRBJ2-1; tentative D call: TRBD1 (6 bases). V was pared by 1 base and J by 7 bases, with 17 bases between. The CDR3 loop spans 16 amino acids. Germline V gene lookup returns CDR1 SGHTA and CDR2 FQGNSA. The CDR3 here is CASSLVTKGVKNEQFF. In DNA, the CDR3 is TGTGCCAGCAGCTTAGTGACGAAGGGGGTGAAAAATGAGCAGTTCTTC.

V and J are TRBV4-1 and TRBJ2-5; D is possibly TRBD2 (6 bases). Trimming took off 3 bases at V and 5 bases at J, with 13 bases between the two ends. The CDR3 is made up of 14 amino acids. Germline CDR1 and CDR2: MGHRA and YSYEKL. CDR3 residues: CASSQPVAGETQYF. The CDR3 DNA follows: TGCGCCAGCAGCCAGCCGGTGGCGGGGGAGACCCAGTACTTC.

The rearrangement links TRBV19 to TRBJ1-2, with unresolved D. Trimming left V 4 bases short and J 7 bases short, with 25 bases between. The V gene's germline CDR1 is LNHDA and CDR2 SQIVND (reference sequence). The CDR3 runs 17 residues. The CDR3 protein is CASSSVRLRERPLGYTF. In DNA, the CDR3 is TGTGCCAGTAGTAGCGTAAGACTTCGGGAGCGACCCCTTGGCTACACCTTC.

The genes are TRBV7-9 and TRBJ1-2; 7 nucleotides align to TRBD1. The CDR3 loop spans 17 amino acids. J lost 5 bases, V lost 1 base, and 13 bases had no gene match. The germline V gene has CDR1 SEHNR and CDR2 FQNEAQ (reference sequence). This CDR3 is CASSLGGTPGTVYGYTF. DNA for the CDR3: TGTGCCAGCAGCTTAGGTGGAACGCCGGGGACAGTTTATGGCTACACCTTC.

This rearrangement joins TRBV5-4 to TRBJ2-5, with D perhaps TRBD1 (5 bases). Germline V gene lookup returns CDR1 SGHNT and CDR2 YYREEE (reference sequence). The CDR3 covers 15 residues. Trimming removed 4 bases at V and 4 bases at J, with 17 bases between. The CDR3 coding sequence is TGTGCCAGCAGCATACGAAGGGGCCAGGGAGAGACCCAGTACTTC. It yields the protein CASSIRRGQGETQYF.

The chain is built from TRBV7-6 and TRBJ2-7; D unclear. This CDR3 has 13 residues. V shed 1 base and J shed 2 bases, with 6 bases lying between them. CDR1 is SGHVS and CDR2 is FNYEAQ in the germline V gene. CDR3 residues: CASSLDTTYEQYF. As DNA, the CDR3 is TGTGCCAGCAGCTTAGACACAACCTACGAGCAGTACTTC.

J is TRBJ1-5 and V is TRBV19; 7 positions agree with TRBD1. CDR3 length: 15 residues. V shed 0 bases, J shed 5 bases, and the junction held 4 bases outside the gene matches. CDR1 and CDR2 from the germline V gene are LNHDA and SQIVND (reference sequence). The CDR3 DNA follows: TGTGCCAGTAGTATAGATTGGGACAGCTATCAGCCCCAGCATTTT. Translation gives CASSIDWDSYQPQHF. Based on the CDR3 plus reference TRBV19 and TRBJ1-5, the full variable domain is DGGITQSPKYLFRKEGQNVTLSCEQNLNHDAMYWYRQDPGQGLRLIYYSQIVNDFQKGDIAEGYSVSREKKESFPLTVTSAQKNPTAFYLCASSIDWDSYQPQHFGDGTRLSIL.

V is TRBV2 and J is TRBJ1-1, with 7 bases aligning to TRBD1. V shed 0 bases, J shed 0 bases, and the junction held 10 bases outside the gene matches. In germline, CDR1 is SNHLY, CDR2 FYNNEI. The CDR3 runs 18 residues. The CDR3 reads CASSEAVGGDRMNTEAFF. DNA of the CDR3: TGTGCCAGCAGTGAAGCAGTAGGGGGCGATCGGATGAACACTGAAGCTTTCTTT.

V gene TRBV30 combines with J gene TRBJ2-7, with D unclear. In germline, CDR1 is GTSNPN, CDR2 SVGIG (reference sequence). This CDR3 region has 14 residues. The V and J ends lost 3 bases and 2 bases respectively, with 14 bases between them. CDR3 residues: CAWSLGPPPYEQYF. The CDR3 nucleotides read TGTGCCTGGAGCCTGGGTCCGCCTCCCTACGAGCAGTACTTC.

The chain combines TRBV27 with TRBJ1-1; 8 bases agree with TRBD1. With V trimmed by 0 bases and J by 7 bases, 7 bases remained unmatched. CDR1 MNHEY and CDR2 SMNVEV come from the germline V gene (reference sequence). The CDR3 loop spans 15 amino acids. CDR3 region: CASSLSRTGPNEAFF. CDR3 sequence (DNA): TGTGCCAGCAGTTTATCGAGGACAGGGCCTAATGAAGCTTTCTTT.

The rearrangement links TRBV29-1 to TRBJ1-1; D possibly corresponds to TRBD1 (5 bases). Trimming removed 3 bases from V and 1 base from J, with 9 bases in between. The germline CDR1 and CDR2 sequences are SQVTM and ANQGSEA. The CDR3 sequence is 13 residues long. The CDR3 region is CSVEAGRNTEAFF. For the CDR3, the DNA is TGCAGCGTTGAGGCAGGGAGGAACACTGAAGCTTTCTTT.